Listed below are T cell receptor beta chains from one sample, sequenced in a study of OX40 agonist ivuxolimab in advanced cancers. This table comes from immunoSEQ multiplex PCR, and its TCRdb copy is limited to in-frame clones, with some not included. The sample has about 19,000 clones; around 68% are singletons. Source: CD4+ or CD8+ T cells sorted from blood, taken in a trial of the OX40 agonist ivuxolimab. The source of these receptors is an adult with an advanced solid tumor such as melanoma, head and neck, liver or kidney cancer. CDR3s include the opening cysteine and the closing phenylalanine or tryptophan. The D gene is left open where the match is weak. A clone size is listed for some rows: how often the clone was seen (once, few, many), or a class if it is expanded.

d_gene	v_gene	abundance	j_gene	CDR3aa	CDR3nt
TRBD2	TRBV6-5	few	TRBJ2-3	CASSYLAGSTDTQYF	TGTGCCAGCAGTTACCTAGCGGGGAGCACAGATACGCAGTATTTT
TRBD2	TRBV6-6	few	TRBJ2-5	CASSLAGGQETQYF	TGTGCCAGCAGCCTGGCGGGGGGGCAGGAGACCCAGTACTTC
NA	TRBV28	NA	TRBJ1-4	CASSSMTVEKLFF	TGTGCCAGCAGTTCCATGACAGTTGAAAAACTGTTTTTT
NA	TRBV2	few	TRBJ2-1	CASSEPGRVYNEQFF	TGTGCCAGCAGTGAACCGGGGAGAGTATACAATGAGCAGTTCTTC
TRBD2	TRBV28	NA	TRBJ2-7	CASSQGLAGDYEQYF	TGTGCCAGCAGTCAGGGACTAGCGGGAGACTACGAGCAGTACTTC
NA	TRBV19	NA	TRBJ2-1	CASSILMGRSEQFF	TGTGCCAGTAGTATATTAATGGGACGCTCAGAGCAGTTCTTC
NA	TRBV25-1	NA	TRBJ2-2	CATQWGADTGELFF	TGTGCCACCCAGTGGGGAGCCGACACCGGGGAGCTGTTTTTT
NA	TRBV7-4	NA	TRBJ1-2	CASSPHSGTIYGYTF	TGTGCCAGCAGCCCCCACTCGGGTACAATATATGGCTACACCTTC
NA	TRBV19	NA	TRBJ1-5	CASSIVSESNQPQHF	TGTGCCAGTAGTATAGTCTCTGAGAGCAATCAGCCCCAGCATTTT
TRBD1	TRBV11-1	NA	TRBJ2-5	CASSLYRGRGETQYF	TGTGCCAGCAGCCTGTACAGGGGGCGAGGAGAGACCCAGTACTTC
NA	TRBV28	few	TRBJ2-3	CASTSTTGLSTDTQYF	TGTGCCAGCACCTCAACTACGGGACTGAGCACAGATACGCAGTATTTT
NA	TRBV4-2	NA	TRBJ2-1	CASSQEGMLSYNEQFF	TGTGCCAGCAGCCAAGAAGGTATGCTCTCCTACAATGAGCAGTTCTTC
TRBD1	TRBV28	NA	TRBJ1-1	CASGQVVMNTEAFF	TGTGCCAGCGGACAGGTCGTCATGAACACTGAAGCTTTCTTT
NA	TRBV29-1	NA	TRBJ1-1	CSAEWGGRMNTEAFF	TGCAGCGCGGAATGGGGGGGGAGAATGAACACTGAAGCTTTCTTT
TRBD1	TRBV2	medium-sized	TRBJ2-7	CASSLRGRPYEQYF	TGTGCCAGCAGCCTCAGGGGGCGGCCCTACGAGCAGTACTTC
NA	TRBV5-4	NA	TRBJ2-7	CASSYGYEQYF	TGTGCCAGCAGCTATGGTTACGAGCAGTACTTC
TRBD1	TRBV28	many	TRBJ2-7	CASRIRDRESEQYF	TGTGCCAGCAGAATCCGGGACAGGGAATCCGAGCAGTACTTC
NA	TRBV5-1	few	TRBJ2-5	CASSGLRYQETQYF	TGCGCCAGTTCTGGACTGAGGTACCAAGAGACCCAGTACTTC
NA	TRBV11-2	NA	TRBJ1-1	CASSLGGGSKAFF	TGTGCCAGCAGCTTAGGGGGGGGGAGCAAGGCTTTCTTT